The subject of this entry is one T cell receptor beta chain. Its antigen is not identified. One junction end disagrees with the germline gene, perhaps due to a read error. This sample is drawn from a study of type 1 regulatory T cells. TCRdb fed the reads into MiXCR, producing one record per CDR3 protein. The sample holds tens of thousands of distinct CDR3 sequences, over 50% seen once. Germline loops: CDR1 SEHNR, CDR2 FQNEAQ (reference sequence). This CDR3 comprises 16 residues. The TCR originated in a human donor in good health. Sequencing was performed on cultured non-Tr1 T cells, either the whole culture or a sorted T cell fraction (not recorded which). V usage is TRBV7-9 and J usage is TRBJ2-6; D is perhaps TRBD1 or TRBD2 (6 bases each). The CDR3 protein is CASSLAPGAGGNVLTF. The CDR3 region has the DNA TGTGCCAGCAGCTTAGCGCCGGGGGCTGGGGGCAACGTCCTGACTTTC.